This TCR beta chain came from a study of cytomegalovirus exposure and HLA in healthy donors. Study outcomes and limitations: Reportedly, cytomegalovirus status was diagnosed with high sensitivity and specificity. Rare TCR sequences dominated, though some public TCRs recurred in many donors.

About this clone itself: What it recognizes is unknown.

CDR1 and CDR2 (germline): ENHRY, SYGVKD. This CDR3 comprises 15 residues. V lost 9 bases to trimming and J lost 0 bases, with 14 bases between them. Both 60 Vbeta primers and 13 Jbeta primers went into the PCR. Sequencing was performed with immunoSEQ multiplex PCR; in TCRdb, only in-frame clones are kept and a portion is missing. Its clone listing holds approximately 110,000 clones. The sequence was collected from a young man in good health and CMV-seronegative. The sequenced sample was PBMCs. The rearrangement joins TRBV10-3 to TRBJ2-2, with a tentative D call TRBD1 (6 bases). CDR3 nucleotides: TGTGCCATTCCTAAGGGGGATTCGAACACCGGGGAGCTGTTTTTT. It is translated as CAIPKGDSNTGELFF.